This T cell receptor beta chain came from a study of cytomegalovirus exposure and HLA in healthy donors. In the case of this clone: Its antigen is undetermined.

With 60 Vbeta and 13 Jbeta primers, the PCR was carried out. Sequencing used immunoSEQ multiplex PCR; TCRdb keeps in-frame clones, though not all of them. The table includes fewer than 200,000 clones, about three quarters detected once. Study findings and constraints: Most observed TCR sequences were rare, whereas some public TCRs were detected in many donors. Sequencing likely caused a cluster of highly shared sequence variants.

J lost 4 bases, V lost 5 bases, and 3 bases had no gene match. The CDR3 has 15 amino acids. The germline gives CDR1 SGHTA, CDR2 FQGNSA. The chain is built from TRBV7-2 and TRBJ1-3; 12 bases are shared with TRBD1. The sequencing input was PBMCs. The sequence came from a woman in her twenties or thirties in good health and CMV-seronegative. The CDR3 spells CASSPGQGAGNTIYF. CDR3 nucleotides: TGTGCCAGCAGCCCGGGACAGGGGGCCGGAAACACCATATATTTT.